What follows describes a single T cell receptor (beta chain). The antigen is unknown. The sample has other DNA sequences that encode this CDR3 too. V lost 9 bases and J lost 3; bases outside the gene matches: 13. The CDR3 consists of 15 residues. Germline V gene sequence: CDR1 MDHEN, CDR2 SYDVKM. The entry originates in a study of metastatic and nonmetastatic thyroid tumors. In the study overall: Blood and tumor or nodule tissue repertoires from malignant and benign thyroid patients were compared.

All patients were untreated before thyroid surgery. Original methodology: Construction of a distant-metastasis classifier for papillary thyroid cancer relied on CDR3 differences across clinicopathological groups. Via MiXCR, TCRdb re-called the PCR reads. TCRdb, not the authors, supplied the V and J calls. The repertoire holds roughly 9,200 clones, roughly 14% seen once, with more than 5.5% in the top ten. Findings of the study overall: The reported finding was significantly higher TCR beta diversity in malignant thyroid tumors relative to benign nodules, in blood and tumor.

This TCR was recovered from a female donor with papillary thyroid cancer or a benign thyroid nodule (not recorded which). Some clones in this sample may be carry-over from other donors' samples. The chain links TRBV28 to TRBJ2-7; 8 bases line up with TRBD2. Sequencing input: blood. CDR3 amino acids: CASNYYRGGNYEQYF. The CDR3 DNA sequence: TGTGCCAGTAACTATTACCGGGGGGGAAACTACGAGCAGTACTTC.